The clone carrying this TCR beta chain has at least ten counts. The entry originates in a study of early T cells in non-severe SARS-CoV-2 infection. Study-wide context: Chains stayed unpaired after sequencing of bulk RNA from unsorted whole blood.

Unique molecular identifiers were affixed to single, distinct cDNA molecules. TCRdb used MiXCR to reprocess the 5' RACE reads, holding one entry per CDR3 protein. Found here are tens of thousands of distinct CDR3 sequences, over 9.5% of them singletons; the top ten hold 4.8%. Germline V gene data show CDR1 as MNHEY and CDR2 as SVGEGT. This CDR3 comprises 17 residues. Trimming cost V 0 bases and J 0 bases; bases outside gene matches: 6. The chain combines TRBV6-2 or TRBV6-3 with TRBJ2-3; 7 positions agree with TRBD2. The specimen sequenced was whole blood. This TCR derives from an adult who was a healthcare worker with PCR-confirmed SARS-CoV-2 infection or an uninfected control (not recorded which). Here the CDR3 reads CASSYSARGVSTDTQYF. In nucleotides, the CDR3 is TGTGCCAGCAGTTACTCTGCCCGGGGGGTTAGCACAGATACGCAGTATTTT.